This TCR beta chain was sequenced during a study of blood T cell repertoires in COVID-19. Authors' data handling: Reference gene primers were amplified, and this amplification served to estimate nucleated cell counts. Sequencing used immunoSEQ multiplex PCR; TCRdb keeps in-frame clones, though not all of them. V, J and clone size are taken as reported in that table, and D and trimming were inferred from the DNA itself. The table records hundreds of thousands of clones, around 89% of them present only once. Participant ages covered about 18 to 89 years across about two dozen US areas. CDR3 size: 13 residues. Trimming cost V 6 bases and J 9 bases; bases outside gene matches: 6. Germline V gene lookup returns CDR1 SGHVS and CDR2 FQNEAQ.

Sequencing was done on a sample of PBMCs or T cells enriched from blood (not recorded which). The chain links TRBV7-8 to TRBJ2-1; 9 bases are shared with TRBD1. The TCR was taken from a woman aged 25 to 45 who had recovered from COVID-19. The CDR3 nucleotides read TGTGCCAGCAGGGGACAGGGTACGGGTGAGCAGTTCTTC. Its protein is CASRGQGTGEQFF.